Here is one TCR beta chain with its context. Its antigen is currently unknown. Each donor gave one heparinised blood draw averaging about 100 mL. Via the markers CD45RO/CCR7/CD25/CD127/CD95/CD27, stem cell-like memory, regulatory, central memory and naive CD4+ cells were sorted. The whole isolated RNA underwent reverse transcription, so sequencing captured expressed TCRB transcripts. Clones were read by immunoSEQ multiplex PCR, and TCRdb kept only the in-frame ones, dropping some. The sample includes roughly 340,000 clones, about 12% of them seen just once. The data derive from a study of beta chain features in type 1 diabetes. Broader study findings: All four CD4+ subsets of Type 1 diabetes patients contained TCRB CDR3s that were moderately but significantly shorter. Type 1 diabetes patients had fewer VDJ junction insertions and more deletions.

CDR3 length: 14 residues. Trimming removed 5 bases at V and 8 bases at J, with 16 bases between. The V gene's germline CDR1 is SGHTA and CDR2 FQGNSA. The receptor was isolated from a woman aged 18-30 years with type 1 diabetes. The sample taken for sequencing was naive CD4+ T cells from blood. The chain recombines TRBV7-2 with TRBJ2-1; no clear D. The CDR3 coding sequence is TGTGCCAGCAGCCTGGGCCACGGTGGTGATGAGCAGTTCTTC. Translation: CASSLGHGGDEQFF.